This TCR beta chain derives from a study of T cells in Graves' hyperthyroidism and ophthalmopathy (dated by TCRdb to about 2019). For context, the study as a whole: Peripheral blood was sampled at the time of initial diagnosis, prior to any treatment. A discovery cohort of 95 to 100 patients, roughly 45 with Graves' ophthalmopathy and approximately 55 with stable Graves' hyperthyroidism, was used to find distinguishing TCR V-J signatures. Whether ophthalmopathy could be predicted prospectively was tested in an independent validation cohort made up of approximately 19 hyperthyroidism patients plus 17 patients who later progressed to ophthalmopathy. For training and testing, the 100 patients in the discovery cohort were randomly divided in a 7:3 ratio. In addition, the study compared T-cell repertoires in thyroid tissue and in blood from five or six Graves' hyperthyroidism patients. After blood sampling, hyperthyroidism patients were treated with methimazole at a starting dose of 30 mg daily, and ophthalmopathy patients were treated with high-dose intravenous methylprednisolone. TCR Vbeta CDR3 sequencing of some 140 peripheral blood samples (approximately 44 ophthalmopathy, around 80 hyperthyroidism and 17 progressor patients) is reported in the paper.

General findings and caveats noted by the study authors: Ophthalmopathy was separated from stable hyperthyroidism by a 13 V-J signature model, with approximately 85% sensitivity and roughly 81% specificity obtained in cross-validation and 80%/75% obtained in testing. Most expanded thyroid clonotypes (frequency above 0.001) were also detected in blood, a finding suggesting that blood repertoires may reflect thyroid immune responses. In validation, the model predicted progression to ophthalmopathy a median of approximately 6.3 months before onset, with roughly 71% sensitivity and more than 72% specificity. No statistical method was used to set the sample size in advance, and investigators knew the group allocation.

The CDR3 comprises 15 residues, both ends counted. Only the CDR3 region is kept as DNA, spanning 45 bases read in frame from base 1. Trimming leaves V shorter by 5 bases and J shorter by 2 bases, with the junction holding 10 bases beyond the gene matches. As encoded in the germline V gene (reference sequence), CDR1 is DFQATT while CDR2 is SNEGSKA. Ophthalmopathy patients had moderately to severely active disease, with a Clinical Activity Score of 3 or more, a NOSPECS grade of 4 or more, and a disease duration of less than 3 months. Exclusion was applied to patients with uncontrolled infections, other autoimmune diseases, pregnancy or lactation. Clinical symptoms, serum thyroxine and TRAb, thyroid ultrasound, and orbital computed tomography formed the basis for the diagnoses. Ficoll-Paque density gradient centrifugation was used to isolate PBMCs from around 10 ml of fresh peripheral blood. Trizol reagent was used to extract total RNA, and RNA quality was then checked on an Agilent 2100 Bioanalyzer.

The TCR beta CDR3 regions were amplified from the RNA transcripts. The first round of RT-PCR for the TCR CDR3 was performed with the HTBI primer set and the Qiagen OneStep RT-PCR kit. A second multiplex PCR round built the libraries, followed by size selection and purification. The libraries were sequenced on an Illumina HiSeq2000 using paired-end 100 bp reads. Turning to the authors' computational methods: SOAPnuke was used to process the raw data, removing reads that contained adapters or uncalled bases, had a mean Phred below 15, or lacked an exact match to the constant primer or identifier. High-quality paired reads were merged using COPE v1.2.5, and each unique nucleotide sequence was defined as a clonotype. MiTCR v1.1 was used to align clonotypes to the IMGT TRBV, TRBD and TRBJ reference segments. The analysis included only V-J combinations with a frequency above 0.0001, which together covered 99% to 99.2% of the repertoires. A TCS score was defined as the ratio between F50 (clonal expansion) and ExV (chaos), using BLOSUM62-based TCRdist between CDR3 peptides within each V-J. Welch's t-statistics and random forest reduced just over 500 V-J features to 13, which were used in a naive Bayes classifier (R e1071). The raw public reads went through TCRdb reprocessing: fastp at Q25, MiXCR clone calling, in-frame beta chains kept. Each record represents a unique CDR3 protein, reported with the most common genes and DNA among its rows. The V and J calls reflect TCRdb's pipeline rather than the authors' work. The sample includes hundreds of thousands of distinct CDR3 sequences, with around 15% observed a single time. The biggest ten clones account for around 28% of the sample.

Details on this clonotype: The antigen it binds to is not known. This may be a read error, as it is one base from a much larger clone. Because the CDR3 is missing its conserved closing phenylalanine or tryptophan, this is likely a read error.

The chain is made from TRBV20-1 and TRBJ2-7, and 9 bases in between align with TRBD1. The clonotype originates from a man aged 45 to 65 with Graves' ophthalmopathy. The sample consisted of blood. The bases read TGCAGTGCTCCGAAACAGGGGGCTCTGACCTACGAGCAGTACCTC. It translates as CSAPKQGALTYEQYL.